This TCR beta chain was recovered during a study of Graves' ophthalmopathy and Graves' hyperthyroidism. The CDR3 sequence is 14 residues long. The J segment lost 9 bases and the V segment lost 8 bases, leaving 15 bases of the junction unmatched. The study amplified TCR beta CDR3 regions using RNA transcripts. HTBI primers were used in a first-round RT-PCR, which preceded a second-round multiplex PCR. TCRdb passed the multiplex PCR reads through MiXCR, listing each CDR3 protein once. The repertoire consists of around 400,000 distinct CDR3 sequences, with around 21% occurring once and the leading ten covering roughly 3%. This clonotype was found many times.

What was sequenced was peripheral blood. The sequence derives from a young woman with stable Graves' hyperthyroidism. This rearrangement joins TRBV12-3 or TRBV12-4 to TRBJ2-7; 8 nucleotides align to TRBD1. This chain's CDR3 is CASYSARTGLGQYF. The CDR3 DNA is TGTGCCAGCTATTCCGCCCGGACAGGGTTGGGGCAGTACTTC.